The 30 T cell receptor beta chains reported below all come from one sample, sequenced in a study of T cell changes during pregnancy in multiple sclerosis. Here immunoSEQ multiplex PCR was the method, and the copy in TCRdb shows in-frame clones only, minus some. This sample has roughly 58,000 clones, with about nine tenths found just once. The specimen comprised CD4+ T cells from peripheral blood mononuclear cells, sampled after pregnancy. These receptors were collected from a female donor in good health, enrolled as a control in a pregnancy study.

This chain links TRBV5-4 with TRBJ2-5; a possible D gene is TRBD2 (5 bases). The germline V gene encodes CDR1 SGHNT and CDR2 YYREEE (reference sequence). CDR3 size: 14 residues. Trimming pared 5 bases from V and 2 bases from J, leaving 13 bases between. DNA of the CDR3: TGTGCCAGCAGTACCGGGGTCCAACAAGAGACCCAGTACTTC. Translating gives CASSTGVQQETQYF.

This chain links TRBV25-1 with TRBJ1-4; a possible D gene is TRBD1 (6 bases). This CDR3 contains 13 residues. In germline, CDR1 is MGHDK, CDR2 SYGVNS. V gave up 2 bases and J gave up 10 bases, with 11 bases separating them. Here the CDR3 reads CASSEGQIGKLFF. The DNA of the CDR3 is TGTGCCAGCAGTGAAGGACAGATTGGAAAACTGTTTTTT. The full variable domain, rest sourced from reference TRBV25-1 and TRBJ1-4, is EADIYQTPRYLVIGTGKKITLECSQTMGHDKMYWYQQDPGMELHLIHYSYGVNSTEKGDLSSESTVSRIRTEHFPLTLESARPSHTSQYLCASSEGQIGKLFFGSGTQLSVL.

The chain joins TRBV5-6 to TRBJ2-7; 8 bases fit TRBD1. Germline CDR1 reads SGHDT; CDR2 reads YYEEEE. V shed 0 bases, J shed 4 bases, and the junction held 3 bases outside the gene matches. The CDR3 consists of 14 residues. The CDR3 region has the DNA TGTGCCAGCAGCTTGGCAGGGGGCGGATACGAGCAGTACTTC. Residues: CASSLAGGGYEQYF.

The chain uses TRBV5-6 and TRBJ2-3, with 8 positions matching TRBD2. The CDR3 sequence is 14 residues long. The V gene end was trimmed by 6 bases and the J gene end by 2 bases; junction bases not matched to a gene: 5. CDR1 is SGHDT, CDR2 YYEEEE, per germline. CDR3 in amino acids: CASTEAGVTDTQYF. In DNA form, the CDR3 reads TGTGCCAGCACCGAAGCGGGGGTCACAGATACGCAGTATTTT.

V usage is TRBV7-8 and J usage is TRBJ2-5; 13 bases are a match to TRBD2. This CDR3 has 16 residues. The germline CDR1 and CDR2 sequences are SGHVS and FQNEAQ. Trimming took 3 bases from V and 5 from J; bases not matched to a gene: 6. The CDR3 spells CASSLGLAGPTETQYF. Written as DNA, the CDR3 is TGTGCCAGCAGCTTGGGACTAGCGGGGCCAACGGAGACCCAGTACTTC.

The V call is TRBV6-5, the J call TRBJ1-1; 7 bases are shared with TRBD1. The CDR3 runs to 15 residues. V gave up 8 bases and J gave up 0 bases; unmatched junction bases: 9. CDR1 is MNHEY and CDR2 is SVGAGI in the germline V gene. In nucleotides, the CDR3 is TGTGCCAGCTCCAGGGCAGGGGGAATGAACACTGAAGCTTTCTTT. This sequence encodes CASSRAGGMNTEAFF.

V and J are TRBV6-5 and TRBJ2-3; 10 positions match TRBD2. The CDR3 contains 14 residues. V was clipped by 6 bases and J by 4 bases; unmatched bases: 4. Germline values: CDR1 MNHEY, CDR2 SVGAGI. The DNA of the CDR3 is TGTGCCAGCAGCAGAGCGGGGGGGTCAGATACGCAGTATTTT. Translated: CASSRAGGSDTQYF.

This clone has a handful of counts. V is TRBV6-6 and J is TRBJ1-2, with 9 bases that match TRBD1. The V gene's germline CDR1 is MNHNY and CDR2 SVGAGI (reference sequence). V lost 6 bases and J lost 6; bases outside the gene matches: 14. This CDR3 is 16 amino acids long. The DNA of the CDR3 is TGTGCCAGCAGCTCACCCGGGACAGGGATTTTCAATGGCTACACCTTC. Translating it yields CASSSPGTGIFNGYTF.

CDR3 in DNA: TGTGCCAGCTCGGGGACAGGGAGGTACCAAGAGACCCAGTACTTC. Translated: CASSGTGRYQETQYF. The chain employs TRBV27 and TRBJ2-5; 9 nucleotides agree with TRBD1. The CDR3 covers 15 residues. Per germline, CDR1 MNHEY and CDR2 SMNVEV (reference sequence). V lost 8 bases to trimming and J lost 0 bases; unmatched junction nucleotides: 7.

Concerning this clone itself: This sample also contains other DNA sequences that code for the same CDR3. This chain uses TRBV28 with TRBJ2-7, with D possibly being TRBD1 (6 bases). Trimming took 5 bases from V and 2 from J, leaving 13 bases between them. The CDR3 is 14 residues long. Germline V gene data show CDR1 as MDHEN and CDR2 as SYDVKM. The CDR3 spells CASSPPTGTYEQYF. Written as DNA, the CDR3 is TGTGCCAGCAGTCCCCCGACAGGTACCTACGAGCAGTACTTC. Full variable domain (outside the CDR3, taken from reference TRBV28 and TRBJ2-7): DVKVTQSSRYLVKRTGEKVFLECVQDMDHENMFWYRQDPGLGLRLIYFSYDVKMKEKGDIPEGYSVSREKKERFSLILESASTNQTSMYLCASSPPTGTYEQYFGPGTRLTVT.

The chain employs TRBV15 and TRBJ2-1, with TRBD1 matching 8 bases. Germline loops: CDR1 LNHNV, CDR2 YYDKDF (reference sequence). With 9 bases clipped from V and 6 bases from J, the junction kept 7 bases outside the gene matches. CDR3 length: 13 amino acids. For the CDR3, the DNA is TGTGCCACTGGGACAGGCGGTCCCAATGAGCAGTTCTTC. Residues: CATGTGGPNEQFF.

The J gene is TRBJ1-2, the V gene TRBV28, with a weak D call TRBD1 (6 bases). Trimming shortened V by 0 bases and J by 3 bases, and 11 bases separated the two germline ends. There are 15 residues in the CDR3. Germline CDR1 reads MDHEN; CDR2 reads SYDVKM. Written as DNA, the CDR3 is TGTGCCAGCAGTTTATGGGAGTACAGGGACTATGGCTACACCTTC. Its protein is CASSLWEYRDYGYTF.

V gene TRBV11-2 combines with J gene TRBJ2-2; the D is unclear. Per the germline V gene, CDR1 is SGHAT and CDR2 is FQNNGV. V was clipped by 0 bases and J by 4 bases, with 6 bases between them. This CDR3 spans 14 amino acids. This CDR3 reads CASSLDSFTGELFF. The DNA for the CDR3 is TGTGCCAGCAGCTTAGATTCTTTCACCGGGGAGCTGTTTTTT. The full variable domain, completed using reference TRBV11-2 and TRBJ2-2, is EAGVAQSPRYKIIEKRQSVAFWCNPISGHATLYWYQQILGQGPKLLIQFQNNGVVDDSQLPKDRFSAERLKGVDSTLKIQPAKLEDSAVYLCASSLDSFTGELFFGEGSRLTVL.

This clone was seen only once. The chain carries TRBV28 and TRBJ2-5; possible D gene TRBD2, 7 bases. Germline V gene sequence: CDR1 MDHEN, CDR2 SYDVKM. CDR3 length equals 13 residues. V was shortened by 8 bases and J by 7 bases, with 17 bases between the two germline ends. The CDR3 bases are TGTGCCAGCTACAGTTGGGGGGGCGCGACCCAGTACTTC. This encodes CASYSWGGATQYF.

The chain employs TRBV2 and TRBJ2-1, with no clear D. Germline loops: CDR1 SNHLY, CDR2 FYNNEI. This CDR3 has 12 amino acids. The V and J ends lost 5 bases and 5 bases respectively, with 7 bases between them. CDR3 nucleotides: TGTGCCAGCAGTTTATTAAACAATGAGCAGTTCTTC. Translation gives CASSLLNNEQFF.

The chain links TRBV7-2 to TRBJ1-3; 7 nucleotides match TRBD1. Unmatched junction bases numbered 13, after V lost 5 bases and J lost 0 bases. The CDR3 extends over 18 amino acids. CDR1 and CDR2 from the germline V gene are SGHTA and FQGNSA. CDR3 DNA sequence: TGTGCCAGCAGCGCCAGACCGGGACAGCTGTCCTCTGGAAACACCATATATTTT. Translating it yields CASSARPGQLSSGNTIYF.

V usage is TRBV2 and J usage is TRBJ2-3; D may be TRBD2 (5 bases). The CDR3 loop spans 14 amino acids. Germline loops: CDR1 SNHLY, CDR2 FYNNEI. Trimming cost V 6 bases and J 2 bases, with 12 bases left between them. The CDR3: CASSSGYSTDTQYF. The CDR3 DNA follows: TGTGCCAGCAGCTCGGGGTATTCCACAGATACGCAGTATTTT.

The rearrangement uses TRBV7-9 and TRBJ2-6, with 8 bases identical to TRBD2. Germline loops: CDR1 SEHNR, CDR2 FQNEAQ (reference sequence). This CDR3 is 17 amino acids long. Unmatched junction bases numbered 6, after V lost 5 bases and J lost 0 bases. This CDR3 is CASSRGGKSSGANVLTF. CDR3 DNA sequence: TGTGCCAGCAGCCGCGGGGGGAAAAGCTCTGGGGCCAACGTCCTGACTTTC. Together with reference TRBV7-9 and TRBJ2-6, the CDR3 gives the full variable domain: DTGVSQNPRHKITKRGQNVTFRCDPISEHNRLYWYRQTLGQGPEFLTYFQNEAQLEKSRLLSDRFSAERPKGSFSTLEIQRTEQGDSAMYLCASSRGGKSSGANVLTFGAGSRLTVL.

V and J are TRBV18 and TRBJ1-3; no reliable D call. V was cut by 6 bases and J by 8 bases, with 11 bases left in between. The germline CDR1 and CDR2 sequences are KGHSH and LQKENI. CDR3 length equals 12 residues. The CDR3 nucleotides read TGTGCCAGCTCTGGACTAAGGGACACCATATATTTT. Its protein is CASSGLRDTIYF.

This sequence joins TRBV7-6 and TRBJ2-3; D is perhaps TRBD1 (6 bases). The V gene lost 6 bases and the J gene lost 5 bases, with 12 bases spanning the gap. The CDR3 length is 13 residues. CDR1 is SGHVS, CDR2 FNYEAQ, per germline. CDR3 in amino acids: CASSYRAGDTQYF. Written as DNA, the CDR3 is TGTGCCAGCAGTTACAGGGCGGGAGATACGCAGTATTTT.

The CDR3 loop reads CASSEAYRDAGPQHF. DNA for the CDR3: TGTGCCAGCAGTGAAGCCTACAGGGACGCTGGGCCCCAGCATTTT. J is TRBJ1-5 and V is TRBV6-1; D is possibly TRBD1 (6 bases). Trimming removed 0 bases at V and 9 bases at J, with 15 bases between. The CDR3 is 15 residues long. CDR1 MNHNS and CDR2 SASEGT come from the germline V gene.

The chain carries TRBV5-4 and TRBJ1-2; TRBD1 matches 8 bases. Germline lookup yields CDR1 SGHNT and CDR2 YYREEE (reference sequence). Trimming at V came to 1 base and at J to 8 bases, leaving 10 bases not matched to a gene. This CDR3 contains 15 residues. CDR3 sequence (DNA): TGTGCCAGCAGCTTGATAGGGCAGGGGGCTGGCGGCTACACCTTC. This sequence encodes CASSLIGQGAGGYTF.

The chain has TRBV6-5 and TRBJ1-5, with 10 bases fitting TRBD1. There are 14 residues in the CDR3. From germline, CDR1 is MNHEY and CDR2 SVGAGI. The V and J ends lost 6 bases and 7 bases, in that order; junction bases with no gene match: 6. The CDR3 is CASRDRGQVQPQHF. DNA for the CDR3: TGTGCCAGCAGAGACAGGGGGCAAGTACAGCCCCAGCATTTT.

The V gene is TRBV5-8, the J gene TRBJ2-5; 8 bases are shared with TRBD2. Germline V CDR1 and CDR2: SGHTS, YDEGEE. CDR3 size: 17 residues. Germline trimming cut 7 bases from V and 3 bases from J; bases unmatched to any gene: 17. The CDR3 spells CASFVTGTRSPKETQYF. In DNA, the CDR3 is TGTGCCAGCTTCGTTACCGGGACTAGATCCCCCAAAGAGACCCAGTACTTC.

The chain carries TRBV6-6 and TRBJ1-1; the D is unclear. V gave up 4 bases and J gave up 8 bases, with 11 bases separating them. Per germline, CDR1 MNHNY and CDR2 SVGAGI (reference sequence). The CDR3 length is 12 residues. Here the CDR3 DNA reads TGTGCCAGCAGTTTTCCGGGAGAAGAAGCTTTCTTT. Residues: CASSFPGEEAFF.

DNA of the CDR3: TGTGCCAGCAGTGAAGAACGGAATCAGCCCCAGCATTTT. This encodes CASSEERNQPQHF. The chain employs TRBV6-1 and TRBJ1-5, with unresolved D. The germline gives CDR1 MNHNS, CDR2 SASEGT. V gave up 1 base and J gave up 4 bases, with 5 bases separating them. CDR3 length equals 13 residues.

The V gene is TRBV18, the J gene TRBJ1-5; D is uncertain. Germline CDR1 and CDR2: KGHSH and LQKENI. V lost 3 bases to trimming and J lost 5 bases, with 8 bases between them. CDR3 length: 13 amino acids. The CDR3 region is CASSPSSDQPQHF. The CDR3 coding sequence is TGTGCCAGCTCACCTAGCTCAGATCAGCCCCAGCATTTT.

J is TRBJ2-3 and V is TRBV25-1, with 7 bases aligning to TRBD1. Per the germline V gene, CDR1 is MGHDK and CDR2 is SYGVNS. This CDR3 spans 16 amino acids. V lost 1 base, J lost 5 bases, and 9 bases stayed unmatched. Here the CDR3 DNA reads TGTGCCAGCAGTGAATTCCAGACAGGGATGAGAGATACGCAGTATTTT. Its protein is CASSEFQTGMRDTQYF.

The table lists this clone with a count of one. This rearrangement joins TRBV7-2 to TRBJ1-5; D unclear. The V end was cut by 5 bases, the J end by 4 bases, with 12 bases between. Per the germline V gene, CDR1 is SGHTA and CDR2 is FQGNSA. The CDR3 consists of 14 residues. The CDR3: CASSTSSGNQPQHF. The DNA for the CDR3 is TGTGCCAGCAGCACGTCGTCGGGTAATCAGCCCCAGCATTTT.

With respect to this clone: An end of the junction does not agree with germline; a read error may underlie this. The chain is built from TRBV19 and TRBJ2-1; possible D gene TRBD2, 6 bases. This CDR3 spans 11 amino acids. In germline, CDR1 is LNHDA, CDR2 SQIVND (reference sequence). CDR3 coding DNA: TGTGCCAGTACCTCCGAGACTAGAGGCGTCTTC. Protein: CASTSETRGVF.